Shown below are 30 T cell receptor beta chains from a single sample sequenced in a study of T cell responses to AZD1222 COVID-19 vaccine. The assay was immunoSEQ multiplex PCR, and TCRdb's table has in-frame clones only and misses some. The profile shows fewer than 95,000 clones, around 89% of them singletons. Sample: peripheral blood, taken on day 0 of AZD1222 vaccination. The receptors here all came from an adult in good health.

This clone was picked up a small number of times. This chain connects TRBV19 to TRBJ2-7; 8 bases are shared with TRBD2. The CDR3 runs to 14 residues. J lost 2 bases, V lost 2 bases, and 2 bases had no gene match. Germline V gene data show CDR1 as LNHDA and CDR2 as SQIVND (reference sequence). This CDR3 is CASSITSGTYEQYF. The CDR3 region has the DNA TGTGCCAGTAGTATAACTAGCGGAACCTACGAGCAGTACTTC.

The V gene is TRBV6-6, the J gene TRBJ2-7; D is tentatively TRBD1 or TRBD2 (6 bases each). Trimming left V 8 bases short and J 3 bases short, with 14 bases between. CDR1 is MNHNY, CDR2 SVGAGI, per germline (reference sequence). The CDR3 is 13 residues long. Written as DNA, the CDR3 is TGTGCCAGCCCCCGGGGGCGGGGCTACGAGCAGTACTTC. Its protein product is CASPRGRGYEQYF.

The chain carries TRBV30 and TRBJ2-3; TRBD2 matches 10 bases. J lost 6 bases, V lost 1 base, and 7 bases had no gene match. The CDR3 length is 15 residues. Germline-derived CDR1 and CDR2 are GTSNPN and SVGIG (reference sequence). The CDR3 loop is CAWSGTLAGTDTQYF. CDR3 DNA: TGTGCCTGGAGTGGCACACTAGCGGGGACGGATACGCAGTATTTT.

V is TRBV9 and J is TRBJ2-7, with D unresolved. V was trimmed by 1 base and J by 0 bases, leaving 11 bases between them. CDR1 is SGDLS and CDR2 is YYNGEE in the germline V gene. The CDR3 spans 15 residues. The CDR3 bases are TGTGCCAGCAGCGTAAAGGCAGTGAGCTCCTACGAGCAGTACTTC. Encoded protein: CASSVKAVSSYEQYF.

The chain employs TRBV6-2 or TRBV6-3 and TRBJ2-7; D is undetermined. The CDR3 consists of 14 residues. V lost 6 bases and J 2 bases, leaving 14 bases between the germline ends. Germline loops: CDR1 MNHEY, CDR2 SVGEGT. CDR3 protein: CASSPVGPTYEQYF. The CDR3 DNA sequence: TGTGCCAGCAGCCCCGTGGGTCCAACCTACGAGCAGTACTTC.

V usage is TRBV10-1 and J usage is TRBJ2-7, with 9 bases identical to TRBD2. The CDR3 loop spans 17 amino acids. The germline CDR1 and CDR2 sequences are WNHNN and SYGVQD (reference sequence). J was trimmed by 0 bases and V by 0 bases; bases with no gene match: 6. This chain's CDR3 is CASSESVTSGFSYEQYF. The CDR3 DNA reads TGCGCCAGCAGTGAGTCAGTGACTAGCGGATTCTCCTACGAGCAGTACTTC.

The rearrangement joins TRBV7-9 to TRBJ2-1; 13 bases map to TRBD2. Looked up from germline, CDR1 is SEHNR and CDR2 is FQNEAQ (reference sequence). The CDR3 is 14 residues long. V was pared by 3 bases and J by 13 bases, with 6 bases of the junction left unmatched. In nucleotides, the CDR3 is TGTGCCAGCAGCTTCTTGGGACTAGCGGGATTTCAGTTCTTC. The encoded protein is CASSFLGLAGFQFF.

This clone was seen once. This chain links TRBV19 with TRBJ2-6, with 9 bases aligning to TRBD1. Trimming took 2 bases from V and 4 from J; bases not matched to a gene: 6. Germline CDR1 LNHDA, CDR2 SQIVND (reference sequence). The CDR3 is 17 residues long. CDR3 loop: CASSIRGTGTGANVLTF. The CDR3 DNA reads TGTGCCAGTAGTATAAGGGGGACAGGGACGGGGGCCAACGTCCTGACTTTC.

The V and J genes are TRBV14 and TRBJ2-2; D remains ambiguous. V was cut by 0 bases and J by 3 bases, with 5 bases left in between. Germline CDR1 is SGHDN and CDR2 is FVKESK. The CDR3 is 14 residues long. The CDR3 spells CASSQDWDTGELFF. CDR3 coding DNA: TGTGCCAGCAGCCAAGATTGGGACACCGGGGAGCTGTTTTTT.

In DNA form, the CDR3 reads TGTGCCAGCAGTTTAGAGGTCTGGGAGCCCCAGCATTTT. Its protein product is CASSLEVWEPQHF. The chain uses TRBV28 and TRBJ1-5; no reliable D call. The CDR3 totals 13 residues. Per the germline V gene, CDR1 is MDHEN and CDR2 is SYDVKM. Trimming took 2 bases from V and 8 from J, leaving 10 bases between them.

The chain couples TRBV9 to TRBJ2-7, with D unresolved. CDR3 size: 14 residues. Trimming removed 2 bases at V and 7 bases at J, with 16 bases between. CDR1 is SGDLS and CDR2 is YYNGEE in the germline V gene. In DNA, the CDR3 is TGTGCCAGCAGCGTCGGAGATCCTATGGGGGAGCAGTACTTC. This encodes CASSVGDPMGEQYF.

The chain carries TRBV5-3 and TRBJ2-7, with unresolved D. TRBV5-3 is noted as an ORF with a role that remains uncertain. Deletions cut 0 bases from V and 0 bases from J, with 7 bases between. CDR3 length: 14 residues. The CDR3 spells CARSLGGISYEQYF. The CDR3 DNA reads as TGTGCCAGAAGCTTGGGGGGTATCTCCTACGAGCAGTACTTC.

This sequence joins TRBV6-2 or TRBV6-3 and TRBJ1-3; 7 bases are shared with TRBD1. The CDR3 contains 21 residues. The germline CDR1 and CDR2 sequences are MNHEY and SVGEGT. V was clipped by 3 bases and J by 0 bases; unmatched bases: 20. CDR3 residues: CASSYLALGQRNIRSGNTIYF. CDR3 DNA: TGTGCCAGCAGTTATCTCGCCCTGGGACAGAGAAACATACGCTCTGGAAACACCATATATTTT.

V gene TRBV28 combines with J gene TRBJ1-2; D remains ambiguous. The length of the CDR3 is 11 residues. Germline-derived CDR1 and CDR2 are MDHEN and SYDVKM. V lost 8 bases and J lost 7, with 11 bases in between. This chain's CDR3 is CASGREGGYTF. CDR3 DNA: TGTGCCAGCGGTAGAGAAGGTGGCTACACCTTC.

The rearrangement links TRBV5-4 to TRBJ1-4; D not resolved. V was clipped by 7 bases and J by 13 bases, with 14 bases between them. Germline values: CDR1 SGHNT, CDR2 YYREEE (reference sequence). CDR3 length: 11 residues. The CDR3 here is CASFVVAPLFF. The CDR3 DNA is TGTGCCAGCTTTGTTGTAGCCCCACTGTTTTTT.

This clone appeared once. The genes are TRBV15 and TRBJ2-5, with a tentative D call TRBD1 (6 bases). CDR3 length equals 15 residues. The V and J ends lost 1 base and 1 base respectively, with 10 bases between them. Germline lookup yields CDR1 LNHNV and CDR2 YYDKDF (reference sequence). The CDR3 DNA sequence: TGTGCCACCAGCAGAGCCGGGACACTCCAAGAGACCCAGTACTTC. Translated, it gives CATSRAGTLQETQYF.

CDR3 nucleotides: TGTGCCAGCACCACGGGGGCAGAAGAGACCCAGTACTTC. This encodes CASTTGAEETQYF. The chain employs TRBV6-6 and TRBJ2-5, with D perhaps being TRBD1 or TRBD2 (6 bases each). Trimming cost V 7 bases and J 3 bases, with 12 bases left between them. From germline, CDR1 is MNHNY and CDR2 SVGAGI (reference sequence). The CDR3 spans 13 residues.

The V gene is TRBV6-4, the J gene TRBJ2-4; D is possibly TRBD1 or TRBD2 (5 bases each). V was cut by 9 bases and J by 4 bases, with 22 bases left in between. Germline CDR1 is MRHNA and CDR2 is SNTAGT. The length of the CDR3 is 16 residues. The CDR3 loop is CARNFRGRISKNIQYF. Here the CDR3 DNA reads TGTGCCAGGAACTTCCGGGGACGGATCTCGAAAAACATTCAGTACTTC.

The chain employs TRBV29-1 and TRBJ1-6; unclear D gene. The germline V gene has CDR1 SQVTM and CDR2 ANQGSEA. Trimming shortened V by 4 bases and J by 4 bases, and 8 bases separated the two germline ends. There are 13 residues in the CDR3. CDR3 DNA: TGCAGCGTTGGGGAGGTTTATAATTCACCCCTCCACTTT. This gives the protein CSVGEVYNSPLHF.

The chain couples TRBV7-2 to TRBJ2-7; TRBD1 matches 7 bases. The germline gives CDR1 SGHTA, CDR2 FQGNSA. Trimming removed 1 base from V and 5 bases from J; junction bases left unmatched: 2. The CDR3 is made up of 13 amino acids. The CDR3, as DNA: TGTGCCAGCAGCTTAGGACAGGGTCACGAGCAGTACTTC. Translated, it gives CASSLGQGHEQYF.

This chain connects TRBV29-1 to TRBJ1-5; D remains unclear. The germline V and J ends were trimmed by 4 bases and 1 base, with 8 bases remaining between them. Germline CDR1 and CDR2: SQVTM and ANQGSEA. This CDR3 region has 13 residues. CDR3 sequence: CSVVGNSNQPQHF. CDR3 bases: TGCAGCGTTGTAGGAAACAGCAATCAGCCCCAGCATTTT.

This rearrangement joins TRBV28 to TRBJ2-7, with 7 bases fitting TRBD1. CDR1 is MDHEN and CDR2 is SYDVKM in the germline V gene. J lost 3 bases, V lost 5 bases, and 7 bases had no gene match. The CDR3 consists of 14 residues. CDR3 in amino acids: CASSPGQDHYEQYF. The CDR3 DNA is TGTGCCAGCAGTCCTGGACAGGACCACTACGAGCAGTACTTC.

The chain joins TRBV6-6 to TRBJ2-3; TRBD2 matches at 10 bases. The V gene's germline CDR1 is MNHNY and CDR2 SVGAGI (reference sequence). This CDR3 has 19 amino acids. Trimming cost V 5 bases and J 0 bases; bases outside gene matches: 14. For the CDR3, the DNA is TGTGCCAGCAGTCCCTGGTTAGCGGGAGGACCCGATAGCACAGATACGCAGTATTTT. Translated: CASSPWLAGGPDSTDTQYF.

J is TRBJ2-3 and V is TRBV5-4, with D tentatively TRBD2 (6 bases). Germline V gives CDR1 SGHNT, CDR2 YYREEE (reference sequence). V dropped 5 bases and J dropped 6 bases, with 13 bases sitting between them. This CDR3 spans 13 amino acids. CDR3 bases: TGTGCCAGCAGTTCCGGAGGGCCTGATACGCAGTATTTT. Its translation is CASSSGGPDTQYF.

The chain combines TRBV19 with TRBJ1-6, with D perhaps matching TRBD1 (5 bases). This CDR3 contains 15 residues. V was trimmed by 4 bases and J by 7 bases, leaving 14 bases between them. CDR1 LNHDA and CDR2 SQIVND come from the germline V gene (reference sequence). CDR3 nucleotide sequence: TGTGCCAGTAGTAGCGGATACAGGCTAAATTCACCCCTCCACTTT. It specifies CASSSGYRLNSPLHF. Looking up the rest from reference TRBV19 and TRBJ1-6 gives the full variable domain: DGGITQSPKYLFRKEGQNVTLSCEQNLNHDAMYWYRQDPGQGLRLIYYSQIVNDFQKGDIAEGYSVSREKKESFPLTVTSAQKNPTAFYLCASSSGYRLNSPLHFGNGTRLTVT.

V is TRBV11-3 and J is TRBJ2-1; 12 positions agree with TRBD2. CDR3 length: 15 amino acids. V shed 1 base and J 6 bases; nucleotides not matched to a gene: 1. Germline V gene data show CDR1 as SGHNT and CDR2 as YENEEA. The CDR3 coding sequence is TGTGCCAGCAGCTTAGCGGGACTAGCGGGCAATGAGCAGTTCTTC. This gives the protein CASSLAGLAGNEQFF.

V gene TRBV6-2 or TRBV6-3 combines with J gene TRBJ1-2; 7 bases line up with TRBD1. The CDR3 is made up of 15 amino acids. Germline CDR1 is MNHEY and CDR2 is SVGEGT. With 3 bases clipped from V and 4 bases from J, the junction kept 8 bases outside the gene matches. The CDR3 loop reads CASSYLKTGSYGYTF. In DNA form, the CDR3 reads TGTGCCAGCAGTTATTTAAAGACAGGGAGCTATGGCTACACCTTC.

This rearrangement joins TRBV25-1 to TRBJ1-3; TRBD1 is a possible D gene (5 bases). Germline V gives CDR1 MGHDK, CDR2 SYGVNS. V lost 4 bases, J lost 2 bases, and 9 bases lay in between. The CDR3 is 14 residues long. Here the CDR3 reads CASSGQGPGNTIYF. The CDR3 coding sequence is TGTGCCAGCAGTGGCCAGGGTCCTGGAAACACCATATATTTT.

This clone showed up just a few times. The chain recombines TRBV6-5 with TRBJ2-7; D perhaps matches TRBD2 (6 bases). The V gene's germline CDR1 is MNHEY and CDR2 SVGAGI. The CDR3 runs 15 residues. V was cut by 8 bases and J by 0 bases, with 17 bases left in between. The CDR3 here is CASRGLDGSSYEQYF. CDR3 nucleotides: TGTGCCAGCCGGGGCTTAGACGGGAGCTCCTACGAGCAGTACTTC.

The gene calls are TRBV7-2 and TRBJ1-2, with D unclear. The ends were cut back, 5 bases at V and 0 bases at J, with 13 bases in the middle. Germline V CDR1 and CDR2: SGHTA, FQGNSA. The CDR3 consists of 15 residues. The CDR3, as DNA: TGTGCCAGCAGCCTGAACGCAATCCCTAACTATGGCTACACCTTC. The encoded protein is CASSLNAIPNYGYTF.